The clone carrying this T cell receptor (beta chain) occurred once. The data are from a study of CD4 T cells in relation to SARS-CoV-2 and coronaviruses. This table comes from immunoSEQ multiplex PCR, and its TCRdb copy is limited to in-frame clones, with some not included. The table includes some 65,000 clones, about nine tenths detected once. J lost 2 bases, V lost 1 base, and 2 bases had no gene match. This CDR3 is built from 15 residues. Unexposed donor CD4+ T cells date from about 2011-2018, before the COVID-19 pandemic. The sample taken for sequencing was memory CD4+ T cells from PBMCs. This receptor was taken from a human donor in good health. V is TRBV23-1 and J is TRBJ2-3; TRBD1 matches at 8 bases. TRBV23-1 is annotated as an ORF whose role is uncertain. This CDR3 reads CASSQWDRITDTQYF. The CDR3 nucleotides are TGCGCCAGCAGTCAATGGGACAGGATCACAGATACGCAGTATTTT.